The source of this TCR beta chain is a study of blood T cell repertoires in COVID-19. The CDR3 loop spans 15 amino acids. Germline loops: CDR1 SEHNR, CDR2 FQNEAQ (reference sequence). V was clipped by 2 bases and J by 5 bases; unmatched bases: 6. Data came from immunoSEQ multiplex PCR; TCRdb stores just in-frame clones and leaves some out. The sample carries about 190,000 clones, less than 90% recorded once. The TCR was taken from a man aged 30 to 39 with acute or convalescent COVID-19. Sequencing input: peripheral blood. The V gene is TRBV7-9, the J gene TRBJ2-1; TRBD2 agrees at 7 bases. The CDR3 sequence: CASSLMGTNNNEQFF. The DNA of the CDR3 is TGTGCCAGCAGCTTAATGGGGACTAACAACAATGAGCAGTTCTTC.